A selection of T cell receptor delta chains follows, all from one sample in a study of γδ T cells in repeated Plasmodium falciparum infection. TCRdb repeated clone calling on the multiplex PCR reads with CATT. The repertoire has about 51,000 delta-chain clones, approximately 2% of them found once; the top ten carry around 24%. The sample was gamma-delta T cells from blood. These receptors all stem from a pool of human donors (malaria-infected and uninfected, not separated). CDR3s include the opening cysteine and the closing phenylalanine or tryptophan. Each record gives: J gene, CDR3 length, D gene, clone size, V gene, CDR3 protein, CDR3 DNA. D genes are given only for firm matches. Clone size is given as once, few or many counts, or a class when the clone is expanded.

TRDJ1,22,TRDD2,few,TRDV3,CAFSSFLLKWGIRTVYTDKLIF,TGTGCCTTTAGCTCCTTCCTACTTAAGTGGGGCATACGGACTGTATACACCGATAAGCTCATCTTT
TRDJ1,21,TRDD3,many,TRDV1,CALGEPLLRRWGIRWLGGLIF,TGTGCTCTTGGGGAACCCCTCCTACGTCGCTGGGGGATCAGGTGGCTTGGGGGACTCATCTTT
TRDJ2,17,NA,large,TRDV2,CACDSIDHHTAFRSLFF,TGTGCCTGTGACTCCATAGACCACCATACCGCTTTTAGATCACTCTTCTTT
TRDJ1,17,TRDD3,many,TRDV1,CALGKGTGGPITDKLIF,TGTGCTCTTGGGAAGGGGACTGGGGGCCCGATAACCGATAAACTCATCTTT
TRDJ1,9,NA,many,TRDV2,CACSDKLIF,TGTGCCTGTAGCGATAAACTCATCTTT
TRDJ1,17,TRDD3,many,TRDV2,CACDPVTTGGYRPKLIF,TGTGCCTGTGACCCAGTGACGACTGGGGGATACCGACCTAAACTCATCTTT
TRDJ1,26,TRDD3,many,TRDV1,CALGDPHSEGWSTRGWGWPPHDKLIF,TGTGCTCTTGGGGACCCCCACAGCGAAGGTTGGTCCACACGGGGCTGGGGGTGGCCGCCCCACGATAAACTCATCTTT
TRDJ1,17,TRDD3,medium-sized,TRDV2,CACDTAGGYANTDKLIF,TGTGCCTGTGACACCGCTGGGGGATACGCTAACACCGATAAACTCATCTTT
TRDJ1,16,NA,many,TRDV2,CACDTVGALYTDKLIF,TGTGCCTGTGACACCGTGGGGGCCCTGTACACCGATAAACTCATCTTT
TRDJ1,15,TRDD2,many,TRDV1,CALGESFLNTDKLIF,TGTGCTCTTGGGGAATCCTTCCTAAACACCGATAAACTCATCTTT
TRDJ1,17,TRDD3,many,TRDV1,CALGDWGIDGKTDKLIF,TGTGCTCTTGGGGACTGGGGGATAGATGGGAAGACCGATAAACTCATCTTT
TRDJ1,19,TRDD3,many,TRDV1,CALGELYYWGISLTDKLIF,TGTGCTCTTGGGGAACTCTACTACTGGGGGATTTCTTTGACCGATAAACTCATCTTT
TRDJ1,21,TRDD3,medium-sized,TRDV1,CALGESDPAHWGILWGKKLIF,TGTGCTCTTGGGGAGTCCGACCCCGCACACTGGGGGATCCTCTGGGGAAAGAAACTCATCTTT
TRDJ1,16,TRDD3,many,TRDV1,CALGAGYWGIVDKLIF,TGTGCTCTTGGGGCAGGATACTGGGGGATAGTAGATAAACTCATCTTT
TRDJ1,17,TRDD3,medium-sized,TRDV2,CACDAVGDGGYTDKLIF,TGTGCCTGTGACGCGGTGGGGGATGGGGGCTACACCGATAAACTCATCTTT
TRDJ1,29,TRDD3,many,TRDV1,CALGETAGFLWYWGPRPLSQLLYTDKLIF,TGTGCTCTTGGGGAAACTGCCGGCTTCCTTTGGTACTGGGGGCCCCGGCCCTTGTCCCAGCTTTTGTACACCGATAAACTCATCTTT
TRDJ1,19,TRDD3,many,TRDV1,CALGGKIPTGGYAADKLIF,TGTGCTCTTGGGGGAAAAATTCCTACTGGGGGATACGCGGCCGATAAACTCATCTTT
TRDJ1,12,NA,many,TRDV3,CAFGGDTDKLIF,NA
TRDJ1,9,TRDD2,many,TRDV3,CAFSAFLHF,TGTGCCTTTAGTGCCTTCCTACATTTT
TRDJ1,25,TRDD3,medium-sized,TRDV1,CALGELSYFWRSPYTGGYAADKLIF,TGTGCTCTTGGGGAACTAAGCTACTTTTGGCGGTCTCCATATACTGGGGGATACGCGGCCGATAAACTCATCTTT
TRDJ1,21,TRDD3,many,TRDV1,CALGELPTHWGPPGYTDKLIF,TGTGCTCTTGGGGAACTGCCCACCCACTGGGGGCCACCAGGGTACACCGATAAACTCATCTTT
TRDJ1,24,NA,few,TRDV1,CALGPYRAPSYVFTGGRYADKLIF,TGTGCTCTTGGACCATATCGGGCCCCTTCCTACGTGTTTACTGGGGGCCGTTACGCCGACAAACTCATCTTT
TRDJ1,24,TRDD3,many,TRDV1,CALGELLPHPTYWGIRHDTDKLIF,TGTGCTCTTGGGGAGCTGCTTCCTCACCCCACGTACTGGGGGATACGTCATGACACCGATAAACTCATCTTT
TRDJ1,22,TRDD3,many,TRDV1,CALGASYWGISLYKSYTDKLIF,TGTGCTCTTGGGGCTTCCTACTGGGGGATATCCTTATATAAGTCGTACACCGATAAACTCATCTTT
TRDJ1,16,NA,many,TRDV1,CALGELKRIYTDKLIF,TGTGCTCTTGGGGAACTCAAACGTATCTACACCGATAAACTCATCTTT
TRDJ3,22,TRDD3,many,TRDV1,CALGMTGGYVSVGSWDTRQMFF,TGTGCTCTTGGGATGACTGGGGGATACGTTAGCGTTGGGTCCTGGGACACCCGACAGATGTTTTTC
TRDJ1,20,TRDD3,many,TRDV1,CALGFPPSWGIGSGTDKLIF,TGTGCTCTTGGGTTTCCCCCTAGCTGGGGGATTGGGAGTGGGACCGATAAACTCATCTTT
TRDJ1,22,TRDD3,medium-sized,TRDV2,CACDTVLTGGYAKKKHSDKLIF,TGTGCCTGTGACACCGTCTTAACTGGGGGATACGCTAAGAAAAAGCATAGCGATAAACTCATCTTT
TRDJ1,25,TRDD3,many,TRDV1,CALGENSFLQDWGIRGGWLTDKLIF,TGTGCTCTTGGGGAAAACTCCTTCCTTCAAGACTGGGGGATACGCGGGGGATGGCTCACCGATAAACTCATCTTT
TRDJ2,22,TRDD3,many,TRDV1,CALGEAGGGGIRIIGRTAQLFF,TGTGCTCTTGGGGAAGCGGGCGGTGGGGGGATACGCATTATCGGGAGGACAGCACAACTCTTCTTT
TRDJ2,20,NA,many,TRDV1,CALGEIFNTISTFLLGQLFF,TGTGCTCTTGGGGAAATCTTTAATACCATTTCAACCTTTTTACTGGGACAACTCTTCTTT
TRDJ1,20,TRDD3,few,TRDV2,CACDPLATGGYGGPTDKPIF,TGTGCCTGTGACCCCCTAGCGACTGGGGGATACGGGGGCCCCACCGATAAACCCATATTT
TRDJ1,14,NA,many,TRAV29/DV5,CAASAVMYTDKLIF,TGTGCAGCAAGCGCGGTCATGTACACCGATAAACTCATCTTT
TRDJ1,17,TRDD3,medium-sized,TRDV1,CALGELPKYWGRKGLIF,TGTGCTCTTGGGGAACTTCCGAAGTACTGGGGGAGAAAGGGACTCATCTTT
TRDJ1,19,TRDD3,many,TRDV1,CALGELSMGDTPYTDKLIF,TGTGCTCTTGGGGAACTCTCTATGGGGGATACCCCGTACACCGATAAACTCATCTTT
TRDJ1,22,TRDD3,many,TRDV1,CALGELPVYREYWGPTLDKLIF,TGTGCTCTTGGGGAACTACCGGTCTACCGCGAGTACTGGGGGCCAACCCTCGATAAACTCATCTTT
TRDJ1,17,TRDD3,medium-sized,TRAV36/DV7,CAVEARGDTTADDKLIF,TGTGCTGTGGAGGCCCGGGGGGATACGACGGCGGACGATAAACTCATCTTT
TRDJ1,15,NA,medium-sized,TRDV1,CALGGRLRYTDKLIF,TGTGCTCTTGGGGGAAGGCTCCGCTACACCGATAAACTCATCTTT
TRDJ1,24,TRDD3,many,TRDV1,CALGELGSYWNYWGIRIGPDKLIF,TGTGCTCTTGGGGAACTAGGGTCCTACTGGAATTACTGGGGGATACGGATTGGTCCCGATAAACTCATCTTT
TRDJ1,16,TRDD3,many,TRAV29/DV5,CAASVGMGDNFGKLIF,TGTGCAGCAAGCGTAGGGATGGGGGATAATTTTGGTAAACTCATCTTT